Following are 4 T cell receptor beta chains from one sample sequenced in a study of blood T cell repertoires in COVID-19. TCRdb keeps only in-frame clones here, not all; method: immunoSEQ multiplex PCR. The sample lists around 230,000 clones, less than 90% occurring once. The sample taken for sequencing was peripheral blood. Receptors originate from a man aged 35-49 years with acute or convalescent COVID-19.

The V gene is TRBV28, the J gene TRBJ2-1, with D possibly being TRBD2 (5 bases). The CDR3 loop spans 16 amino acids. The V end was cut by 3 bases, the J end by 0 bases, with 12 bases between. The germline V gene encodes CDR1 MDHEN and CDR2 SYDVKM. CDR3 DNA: TGTGCCAGCAGTTTTGGTGGGAGAGTCTCCTACAATGAGCAGTTCTTC. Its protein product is CASSFGGRVSYNEQFF. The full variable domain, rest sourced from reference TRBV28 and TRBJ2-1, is DVKVTQSSRYLVKRTGEKVFLECVQDMDHENMFWYRQDPGLGLRLIYFSYDVKMKEKGDIPEGYSVSREKKERFSLILESASTNQTSMYLCASSFGGRVSYNEQFFGPGTRLTVL.

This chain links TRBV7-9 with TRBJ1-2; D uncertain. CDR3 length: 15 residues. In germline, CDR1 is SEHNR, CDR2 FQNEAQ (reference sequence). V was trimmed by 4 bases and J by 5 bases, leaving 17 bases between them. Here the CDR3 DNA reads TGTGCCAGCAGCTCCGTTGGGGTAGCGCCTTATGGCTACACCTTC. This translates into CASSSVGVAPYGYTF. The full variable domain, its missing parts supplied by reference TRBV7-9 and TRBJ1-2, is DTGVSQNPRHKITKRGQNVTFRCDPISEHNRLYWYRQTLGQGPEFLTYFQNEAQLEKSRLLSDRFSAERPKGSFSTLEIQRTEQGDSAMYLCASSSVGVAPYGYTFGSGTRLTVV.

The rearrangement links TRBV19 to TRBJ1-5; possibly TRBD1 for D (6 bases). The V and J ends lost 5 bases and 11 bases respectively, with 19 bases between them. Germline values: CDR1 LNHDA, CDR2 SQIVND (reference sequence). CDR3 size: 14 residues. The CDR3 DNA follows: TGTGCCAGTAGTCCGCCCAGACAGGCAGGAGCCCAGCATTTT. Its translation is CASSPPRQAGAQHF.

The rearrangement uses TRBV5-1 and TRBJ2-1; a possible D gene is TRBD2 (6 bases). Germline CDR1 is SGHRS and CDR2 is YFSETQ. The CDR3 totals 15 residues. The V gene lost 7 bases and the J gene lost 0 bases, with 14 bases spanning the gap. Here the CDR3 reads CASRDSGSSYNEQFF. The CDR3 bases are TGCGCCAGCCGGGATAGCGGAAGCTCCTACAATGAGCAGTTCTTC.